The clone carrying this T cell receptor (beta chain) was detected many times. The antigen is unknown. CDR3 length: 16 amino acids. Trimming took off 3 bases at V and 2 bases at J, with 14 bases between the two ends. The time point: newly diagnosed GD, antithyroid drugs for less than 3 months. Making the TCR library involved RNA that had been extracted from PBMCs. Through Arm-PCR of CDR3 regions and iRepertoire HTBI primers, TCR beta libraries were built. In the authors' methods: Identified across the samples were 60 to 70 TRBV segments and roughly 14 TRBJ segments. TCRdb used MiXCR to reprocess the multiplex PCR reads, holding one entry per CDR3 protein. Clone size and V and J calls follow TCRdb, not the original study. Of 390,000 or so distinct CDR3 sequences in the sample, approximately 12% were seen once. This specimen belongs to a study of regulatory T cells in long-lasting Graves disease. Overall study results and limits: A greater number of public clonotypes (under 3,000) was shared by persistent patients than by new patients (roughly 880). Favored usage of TRBV28, TRBJ1-2 and TRBJ2-5 was recorded in persistent disease.

The same data also contributed to another study, on T cells in Graves' hyperthyroidism and ophthalmopathy. According to that study: Also found in blood were most expanded thyroid clonotypes above 0.001.

This TCR derives from a woman aged 18-29 years with Graves disease. This chain joins TRBV12-3 or TRBV12-4 and TRBJ2-1; D possibly corresponds to TRBD2 (5 bases). This specimen was peripheral blood mononuclear cells (PBMCs), taken at new diagnosis, from a patient treated with antithyroid drugs. The CDR3 here is CASSFIGSGTYNEQFF. CDR3 nucleotide sequence: TGTGCCAGCAGTTTCATAGGATCGGGGACCTACAATGAGCAGTTCTTC.